The 15 T cell receptor beta chains listed next were all sequenced from one sample in a study of shared clonotypes between healthy human individuals. Naive-designated CD8 cells lacked CD45RO, were positively enriched for CCR7, and omitted terminally differentiated effector memory CD45RA+ cells. The method was immunoSEQ multiplex PCR; TCRdb's version includes in-frame clones alone and lacks a portion of them. The sample holds some 2.1 million clones, around 93% seen once. Material for sequencing was naive CD8+ T cells from PBMCs. These TCRs come from a man aged 18 to 35 in good health. Some clones in this sample may be carry-over from other donors' samples.

The chain is built from TRBV27 and TRBJ2-1; unclear D gene. This CDR3 region has 12 residues. Germline-derived CDR1 and CDR2 are MNHEY and SMNVEV (reference sequence). The ends were cut back, 4 bases at V and 10 bases at J, with 11 bases in the middle. CDR3 DNA sequence: TGTGCCAGCAGTTCCACTCCCTGGGAGCAGTTCTTC. This sequence encodes CASSSTPWEQFF.

This chain joins TRBV7-2 and TRBJ2-1, with 9 bases fitting TRBD2. The germline V gene has CDR1 SGHTA and CDR2 FQGNSA. V was pared by 1 base and J by 4 bases, with 8 bases of the junction left unmatched. The CDR3 is 17 residues long. This CDR3 is CASSLVVLAGFYNEQFF. CDR3 DNA sequence: TGTGCCAGCAGCTTAGTCGTCCTAGCGGGATTTTACAATGAGCAGTTCTTC.

The gene calls are TRBV27 and TRBJ1-1; D is uncertain. The CDR3 runs to 13 residues. The V gene lost 2 bases and the J gene lost 2 bases, with 6 bases spanning the gap. Looked up from germline, CDR1 is MNHEY and CDR2 is SMNVEV (reference sequence). The CDR3 loop is CASSLQPNTEAFF. CDR3 in DNA: TGTGCCAGCAGTTTACAGCCCAACACTGAAGCTTTCTTT.

This chain joins TRBV7-9 and TRBJ1-1; TRBD1 matches 7 bases. Germline V gene sequence: CDR1 SEHNR, CDR2 FQNEAQ (reference sequence). J lost 1 base, V lost 5 bases, and 7 bases had no gene match. CDR3 length: 15 residues. DNA of the CDR3: TGTGCCAGCAGCCGAGGGGGGGACAGGAACACTGAAGCTTTCTTT. This gives the protein CASSRGGDRNTEAFF.

This chain joins TRBV28 and TRBJ2-5, with D possibly matching TRBD2 (6 bases). The CDR3 extends over 14 amino acids. V lost 6 bases to trimming and J lost 2 bases, with 13 bases between them. The germline CDR1 and CDR2 sequences are MDHEN and SYDVKM. This chain's CDR3 is CASSLAALQETQYF. CDR3 DNA: TGTGCCAGCAGCTTAGCGGCTCTACAAGAGACCCAGTACTTC.

This chain uses TRBV5-1 with TRBJ2-4; D assignment may be TRBD1 or TRBD2 (5 bases each). The germline V gene encodes CDR1 SGHRS and CDR2 YFSETQ. This CDR3 comprises 16 residues. V dropped 4 bases and J dropped 8 bases, with 22 bases sitting between them. CDR3 nucleotides: TGCGCCAGCAGCAGCCAAAGTCGGGGCAGGGTCGACATTCAGTACTTC. Translating gives CASSSQSRGRVDIQYF.

V usage is TRBV9 and J usage is TRBJ2-1; 8 nucleotides line up with TRBD2. CDR1 is SGDLS, CDR2 YYNGEE, per germline. V shed 3 bases and J 3 bases; nucleotides not matched to a gene: 5. The CDR3 consists of 15 residues. CDR3 bases: TGTGCCAGCAGCGGTCTTAGCGGGGTCTACAATGAGCAGTTCTTC. Its translation is CASSGLSGVYNEQFF.

The chain has TRBV7-9 and TRBJ2-3; tentatively, D is TRBD1 or TRBD2 (5 bases each). The V end was cut by 5 bases, the J end by 9 bases, with 15 bases between. Looked up from germline, CDR1 is SEHNR and CDR2 is FQNEAQ (reference sequence). The CDR3 runs 13 residues. The CDR3 bases are TGTGCCAGCAGCCCCGGTGGGGACGAGACGCAGTATTTT. This gives the protein CASSPGGDETQYF.

The V and J genes are TRBV5-8 and TRBJ1-3; 8 nucleotides match TRBD1. The CDR3 spans 15 residues. Germline V lookup: CDR1 SGHTS, CDR2 YDEGEE. Trimming removed 5 bases from V and 2 bases from J; junction bases left unmatched: 6. DNA for the CDR3: TGTGCCAGCAGACCCGAGACAGGGGCTGGAAACACCATATATTTT. Translating gives CASRPETGAGNTIYF. Drawing the rest from reference TRBV5-8 and TRBJ1-3, the complete variable domain is EAGVTQSPTHLIKTRGQQATLRCSPISGHTSVYWYQQALGLGLQFLLWYDEGEERNRGNFPPRFSGRQFPNYSSELNVNALELEDSALYLCASRPETGAGNTIYFGEGSWLTVV.

The chain uses TRBV19 and TRBJ1-5; a possible D gene is TRBD1 (6 bases). The germline gives CDR1 LNHDA, CDR2 SQIVND (reference sequence). This CDR3 has 15 amino acids. The V end lost 3 bases, the J end lost 4 bases, and 13 bases lay between the germline ends. The CDR3 region is CASSIYGGANQPQHF. The CDR3 DNA reads TGTGCCAGTAGTATTTACGGGGGCGCGAATCAGCCCCAGCATTTT.

This sequence joins TRBV2 and TRBJ2-7; TRBD2 matches 13 bases. Germline values: CDR1 SNHLY, CDR2 FYNNEI. Trimming at V came to 3 bases and at J to 4 bases, leaving 3 bases not matched to a gene. The CDR3 length is 15 residues. The CDR3 sequence: CASSDATSGRYEQYF. CDR3 DNA sequence: TGTGCCAGCAGTGATGCGACTAGCGGGAGGTACGAGCAGTACTTC.

V is TRBV10-3 and J is TRBJ2-7; 7 bases align to TRBD1. J was trimmed by 2 bases and V by 7 bases; bases with no gene match: 14. From germline, CDR1 is ENHRY and CDR2 SYGVKD. CDR3 size: 16 residues. CDR3 sequence reads: CAITTTRQGSTYEQYF. Written as DNA, the CDR3 is TGTGCCATCACCACGACCCGACAGGGCTCAACCTACGAGCAGTACTTC.

V usage is TRBV6-4 and J usage is TRBJ1-2; TRBD1 agrees at 8 bases. CDR1 is MRHNA and CDR2 is SNTAGT in the germline V gene. The CDR3 totals 16 residues. V lost 6 bases, J lost 0 bases, and 9 bases stayed unmatched. The CDR3 loop reads CASSPTGALTNYGYTF. CDR3 in DNA: TGTGCCAGCAGCCCGACAGGGGCCCTCACTAACTATGGCTACACCTTC.

The chain carries TRBV18 and TRBJ1-5, with D possibly being TRBD1 (5 bases). CDR1 and CDR2 (germline): KGHSH, LQKENI. This CDR3 is built from 14 residues. V lost 4 bases to trimming and J lost 9 bases, with 16 bases between them. The CDR3: CASSRLSGDGPQHF. CDR3 DNA: TGTGCCAGCTCACGCCTCAGCGGGGACGGGCCCCAGCATTTT.

The chain recombines TRBV5-1 with TRBJ2-7; TRBD1 agrees at 9 bases. There are 14 residues in the CDR3. Trimming took 3 bases from V and 5 from J; bases not matched to a gene: 6. Germline CDR1 is SGHRS and CDR2 is YFSETQ. CDR3 amino acids: CASSSGTGLDEQYF. The CDR3 DNA is TGCGCCAGCAGCTCTGGGACAGGGCTCGACGAGCAGTACTTC.